The 6 T cell receptor beta chains below were found in one sample sequenced in a study of blood T cell repertoires in COVID-19 (dated by TCRdb to 2018 to 2020). The method behind the library was the immunoSEQ multiplex PCR assay. TCRdb took over this immuneACCESS table, retaining in-frame rearrangements with V and J assigned. Such tables are incomplete; in checked studies, under half of the missing clones stem from an unresolved V gene, and the remainder is unexplained. Recorded for this sample are 150,000 to 200,000 clones; approximately 90% of them occurred a single time. Roughly 0.99% of the sample goes to the ten largest clones. Sequencing input: peripheral blood. Receptor source: a man between 18 and 29 years old with acute or convalescent COVID-19.

This clone was recorded at least ten times. DNA of the CDR3: TGTGCCAGCAGTGAAGCCGTAGATGGACAGGGCGGTGGCTACACCTTC. Translated, it gives CASSEAVDGQGGGYTF. The chain is built from TRBV2 and TRBJ1-2; TRBD1 matches 8 bases. There are 16 residues in the CDR3. The germline V gene has CDR1 SNHLY and CDR2 FYNNEI. V was pared by 0 bases and J by 7 bases, with 10 bases of the junction left unmatched.

V usage is TRBV7-9 and J usage is TRBJ1-3; no clear D gene. Germline CDR1 and CDR2: SEHNR and FQNEAQ (reference sequence). The CDR3 is made up of 14 amino acids. Trimming took off 5 bases at V and 0 bases at J, with 8 bases between the two ends. The CDR3 DNA reads TGTGCCAGCAGCGTCGGGAGCTCTGGAAACACCATATATTTT. Its protein is CASSVGSSGNTIYF.

The V gene is TRBV18, the J gene TRBJ2-3; D unresolved. Germline values: CDR1 KGHSH, CDR2 LQKENI. The V end was cut by 3 bases, the J end by 2 bases, with 6 bases between. This CDR3 has 13 amino acids. The CDR3 DNA reads TGTGCCAGCTCACCGCGGTTCACAGATACGCAGTATTTT. As protein: CASSPRFTDTQYF.

The chain links TRBV28 to TRBJ1-3; D not certain. Looked up from germline, CDR1 is MDHEN and CDR2 is SYDVKM. V was pared by 8 bases and J by 0 bases, with 8 bases between. The CDR3 consists of 13 residues. The CDR3 region is CASGLFSGNTIYF. The CDR3 DNA is TGTGCCAGCGGACTGTTCTCTGGAAACACCATATATTTT.

The chain uses TRBV5-6 and TRBJ2-5, with TRBD2 matching over 8 bases. The CDR3 is 15 residues long. Germline values: CDR1 SGHDT, CDR2 YYEEEE. V dropped 7 bases and J dropped 5; count of bases not matched to a gene: 13. This CDR3 is CASGTSVSSLETQYF. As DNA, the CDR3 is TGTGCCAGCGGGACTAGTGTGTCCAGTTTGGAGACCCAGTACTTC.

This clone has only one observation. The rearrangement links TRBV5-1 to TRBJ1-2; D is possibly TRBD1 (5 bases). The germline gives CDR1 SGHRS, CDR2 YFSETQ. This CDR3 spans 15 amino acids. V dropped 0 bases and J dropped 7 bases, with 16 bases sitting between them. The CDR3 DNA is TGCGCCAGCAGCTTGGAGGGGCAGTACAGGATTGGCTACACCTTC. Translated, it gives CASSLEGQYRIGYTF.